The 10 T cell receptor beta chains reported below all come from one sample, sequenced in a study of CD8+CD57+ T cells in acquired aplastic anemia. TCR beta VDJ and CDR3 were profiled, and genomic DNA was the template. TCRdb used MiXCR to reprocess the reads, holding one entry per CDR3 protein. The sample comprises 150,000 to 200,000 distinct CDR3 sequences, approximately 43% of which are singletons, and over 0.95% rests with the top ten. The sample taken for sequencing was sorted CD4+, CD8+, or CD8+CD57+ T cells (not recorded which) from PBMCs. These receptors originate from a human donor in good health.

Ten or more counts support this clonotype. The chain is built from TRBV9 and TRBJ1-3, with no clear D. Germline CDR1 SGDLS, CDR2 YYNGEE. The CDR3 totals 16 residues. Trimming pared 0 bases from V and 8 bases from J, leaving 18 bases between. This chain's CDR3 is CASSVASGMNLDTIYF. The CDR3, as DNA: TGTGCCAGCAGCGTAGCTTCCGGGATGAATCTGGACACCATATATTTT.

This clonotype was seen more than once but under ten times. This rearrangement joins TRBV4-1 to TRBJ2-3, with 8 bases lining up with TRBD1. Per the germline V gene, CDR1 is MGHRA and CDR2 is YSYEKL. J gave up 5 bases and V 2 bases, and 21 bases lay outside the gene matches. There are 20 residues in the CDR3. CDR3 in amino acids: CASSQKTTASGTGNRDTQYF. In DNA, the CDR3 is TGCGCCAGCAGCCAAAAGACTACTGCCTCCGGGACAGGTAATCGAGATACGCAGTATTTT.

This clonotype has a handful of counts. This sequence joins TRBV20-1 and TRBJ1-2; D gene uncertain. V was clipped by 3 bases and J by 2 bases, with 13 bases between them. From germline, CDR1 is DFQATT and CDR2 SNEGSKA (reference sequence). This CDR3 spans 14 amino acids. In nucleotides, the CDR3 is TGCAGTGCTAGGGAGGCAGGACGGAACTATGGCTACACCTTC. Amino acid sequence: CSAREAGRNYGYTF.

To note about this clonotype: An end of the junction does not agree with germline; a read error may underlie this. The chain couples TRBV10-3 to TRBJ2-6; D is perhaps TRBD1 (8 bases). Germline lookup yields CDR1 ENHRY and CDR2 SYGVKD. CDR3 size: 17 residues. Here the CDR3 DNA reads TGTGCCATCAGTGAGACAGGGGGGGGCTCTGGGGCCCACGTCCTGACTTTC. Amino acids: CAISETGGGSGAHVLTF.

The J gene is TRBJ1-4, the V gene TRBV30; tentative D call: TRBD1 (5 bases). Per the germline V gene, CDR1 is GTSNPN and CDR2 is SVGIG (reference sequence). CDR3 length equals 14 residues. The V and J ends lost 4 bases and 8 bases respectively, with 17 bases between them. CDR3 DNA: TGTGCCTGGACTGCCGGCCAGGGTGGAGAAAAACTGTTTTTT. As protein: CAWTAGQGGEKLFF.

This sequence joins TRBV10-3 and TRBJ1-5; unclear D gene. Trimming removed 5 bases from V and 2 bases from J, with 16 bases in between. Germline V gives CDR1 ENHRY, CDR2 SYGVKD. This CDR3 comprises 16 residues. CDR3 amino acids: CAISYRTRVGNQPQHF. CDR3 bases: TGTGCCATCAGTTATCGGACGAGGGTGGGCAATCAGCCCCAGCATTTT.

This rearrangement joins TRBV10-2 to TRBJ2-7, with no clear D. CDR3 length: 16 amino acids. Trimming stripped 2 bases from V and 3 bases from J, with 17 bases between. Germline loops: CDR1 WSHSY, CDR2 SAAADI. The CDR3 is CASSEVRLLAGYEQYF. The CDR3 region has the DNA TGCGCCAGCAGTGAGGTTCGGCTCCTGGCCGGCTACGAGCAGTACTTC.

J is TRBJ1-4 and V is TRBV24-1, with 7 nucleotides matching TRBD1. The germline CDR1 and CDR2 sequences are KGHDR and SFDVKD. The CDR3 is made up of 16 amino acids. The V and J ends lost 3 bases and 4 bases, in that order; junction bases with no gene match: 7. The DNA of the CDR3 is TGTGCCACCAGTGATAACAGGGGAGATGGTAATGAAAAACTGTTTTTT. Translated: CATSDNRGDGNEKLFF.

The rearrangement joins TRBV15 to TRBJ1-6, with 8 nucleotides matching TRBD1. There are 17 residues in the CDR3. Trimming at V came to 0 bases and at J to 9 bases, leaving 10 bases not matched to a gene. Looked up from germline, CDR1 is LNHNV and CDR2 is YYDKDF (reference sequence). CDR3 DNA: TGTGCCACCAGCAGAGAGGGACAGGACCGCTTAAGTTCACCCCTCCACTTT. This translates into CATSREGQDRLSSPLHF.

The rearrangement links TRBV7-9 to TRBJ1-1; unclear D gene. Trimming shortened V by 7 bases and J by 5 bases, and 14 bases separated the two germline ends. Looked up from germline, CDR1 is SEHNR and CDR2 is FQNEAQ (reference sequence). The CDR3 is 13 residues long. CDR3 sequence (DNA): TGTGCCAGCACCCCCCTGGGGTGGACTGAAGCTTTCTTT. Protein product: CASTPLGWTEAFF.